Sequencing of this T cell receptor beta chain was carried out in a study of blood T cell repertoires in COVID-19. Study as a whole: From T cells, B-cell-depleted T cells, or PBMCs came the material, which was cDNA or gDNA.

The method was immunoSEQ multiplex PCR; TCRdb's version includes in-frame clones alone and lacks a portion of them. The table has 400,000 or so clones, approximately 85% seen once. The ends lost 5 bases at V and 0 bases at J; junction bases unmatched: 0. Germline loops: CDR1 KGHSH, CDR2 LQKENI. CDR3 length: 13 amino acids. Recruits, aged about 18 to 95 years, lived in 24 US areas. Clinical histories supplied by participants themselves formed the basis of cohort assignment. Sequences were obtained from PBMCs or T cells enriched from blood (not recorded which). The TCR originated in a woman in her thirties or forties with acute COVID-19. The rearrangement joins TRBV18 to TRBJ2-7; 8 bases agree with TRBD2. CDR3 sequence: CASSGTSSYEQYF. CDR3 nucleotide sequence: TGTGCCAGCTCAGGGACTAGCTCCTACGAGCAGTACTTC.